Listed here are 13 T cell receptor beta chains from one sample, sequenced in a study of OX40 agonist ivuxolimab in advanced cancers. The method was immunoSEQ multiplex PCR; TCRdb's version includes in-frame clones alone and lacks a portion of them. Of over 80,000 clones in the sample, about 89% were seen once. The sequencing here drew on CD4+ or CD8+ T cells sorted from blood, taken in a trial of the OX40 agonist ivuxolimab. The receptor set was obtained from an adult with an advanced solid tumor such as melanoma, head and neck, liver or kidney cancer.

J is TRBJ1-1 and V is TRBV5-1; D unresolved. Germline assignment: CDR1 SGHRS and CDR2 YFSETQ. V shed 3 bases and J shed 0 bases, with 12 bases lying between them. The CDR3 spans 15 residues. The CDR3 region is CASSSIGRVNTEAFF. The CDR3 coding sequence is TGCGCCAGCAGCTCGATCGGACGGGTGAACACTGAAGCTTTCTTT.

CDR3 nucleotides: TGTGCCAGCAGTCCACCCCTCGGACAGGGGGCTAGCAATCAGCCCCAGCATTTT. This codes for CASSPPLGQGASNQPQHF. The chain couples TRBV27 to TRBJ1-5; 11 bases line up with TRBD1. V was pared by 5 bases and J by 0 bases, with 9 bases of the junction left unmatched. The length of the CDR3 is 18 residues. CDR1 and CDR2 from the germline V gene are MNHEY and SMNVEV (reference sequence).

This chain uses TRBV27 with TRBJ2-1; 10 bases are a match to TRBD2. The germline CDR1 and CDR2 sequences are MNHEY and SMNVEV (reference sequence). The CDR3 totals 15 residues. The trim removed 6 bases at V and 2 bases at J, leaving 4 bases unmatched. Written as DNA, the CDR3 is TGTGCCAGCAGCGTAACTAGCGGGACCTACAATGAGCAGTTCTTC. Amino acid sequence: CASSVTSGTYNEQFF.

This clone appeared a single time. CDR3 loop: CASSLAERTASGYTF. Here the CDR3 DNA reads TGTGCCAGCAGCTTAGCAGAGCGGACGGCATCCGGCTACACCTTC. The chain couples TRBV7-2 to TRBJ1-2; D is ambiguous. The length of the CDR3 is 15 residues. CDR1 and CDR2 (germline): SGHTA, FQGNSA. Trimming removed 0 bases from V and 8 bases from J, with 16 bases in between.

This chain joins TRBV2 and TRBJ1-2; D possibly corresponds to TRBD1 (6 bases). The V gene's germline CDR1 is SNHLY and CDR2 FYNNEI. This CDR3 has 14 residues. The germline V and J ends were trimmed by 2 bases and 8 bases, with 15 bases remaining between them. The CDR3: CASSERGTAGGYTF. The CDR3 DNA sequence: TGTGCCAGCAGTGAAAGGGGGACCGCCGGGGGCTACACCTTC.

This chain joins TRBV6-1 and TRBJ1-4; D remains ambiguous. CDR3 size: 13 residues. Germline V CDR1 and CDR2: MNHNS, SASEGT. Trimming cost V 4 bases and J 7 bases, with 10 bases left between them. CDR3 residues: CASSVLGIEKLFF. In DNA, the CDR3 is TGTGCCAGCAGTGTGTTGGGGATTGAAAAACTGTTTTTT.

The chain is built from TRBV5-6 and TRBJ2-1, with D possibly matching TRBD2 (5 bases). From germline, CDR1 is SGHDT and CDR2 YYEEEE. The CDR3 sequence is 15 residues long. V shed 1 base and J shed 7 bases, with 15 bases lying between them. CDR3 residues: CASSLTGSPINEQFF. The DNA of the CDR3 is TGTGCCAGCAGCTTGACGGGGTCCCCTATAAATGAGCAGTTCTTC.

This chain connects TRBV28 to TRBJ1-2, with 8 bases identical to TRBD1. Germline V gene lookup returns CDR1 MDHEN and CDR2 SYDVKM. Losses at the gene ends were 3 bases for V and 6 bases for J; bases not matched to a gene: 6. This CDR3 comprises 14 residues. The CDR3 is CASSFSDRADGYTF. As DNA, the CDR3 is TGTGCCAGCAGTTTTTCGGACAGGGCCGATGGCTACACCTTC.

This clone occurred once. The chain uses TRBV10-3 and TRBJ1-5; the match to TRBD1 covers 7 bases. Trimming took 4 bases from V and 5 from J; bases not matched to a gene: 8. This CDR3 has 15 amino acids. Germline lookup yields CDR1 ENHRY and CDR2 SYGVKD. CDR3: CAISGKTGYDQPQHF. In DNA, the CDR3 is TGTGCCATCAGTGGGAAGACAGGGTACGATCAGCCCCAGCATTTT.

The gene calls are TRBV27 and TRBJ2-5; D unclear. Looked up from germline, CDR1 is MNHEY and CDR2 is SMNVEV (reference sequence). With 4 bases removed from V and 3 bases from J, the gap between germline ends came to 9 bases. The length of the CDR3 is 13 residues. CDR3: CASSYSQKETQYF. CDR3 sequence (DNA): TGTGCCAGCAGTTACTCCCAGAAAGAGACCCAGTACTTC.

V is TRBV7-3 and J is TRBJ2-3; no clear D gene. V lost 5 bases and J lost 2, with 14 bases in between. There are 15 residues in the CDR3. In germline, CDR1 is SGHTA, CDR2 FQGTGA. The CDR3 loop is CASSPLGQPTDTQYF. The CDR3 DNA reads as TGTGCCAGCAGCCCCCTTGGCCAACCCACAGATACGCAGTATTTT.

The genes are TRBV18 and TRBJ2-1, with D perhaps matching TRBD2 (6 bases). The CDR3 is made up of 16 amino acids. With 3 bases removed from V and 4 bases from J, the gap between germline ends came to 16 bases. Germline-derived CDR1 and CDR2 are KGHSH and LQKENI. CDR3 in amino acids: CASSPPGEGRYNEQFF. CDR3 sequence (DNA): TGTGCCAGCTCACCGCCGGGAGAGGGGAGGTACAATGAGCAGTTCTTC. Full variable domain (remainder filled in from reference TRBV18 and TRBJ2-1): NAGVMQNPRHLVRRRGQEARLRCSPMKGHSHVYWYRQLPEEGLKFMVYLQKENIIDESGMPKERFSAEFPKEGPSILRIQQVVRGDSAAYFCASSPPGEGRYNEQFFGPGTRLTVL.

The chain couples TRBV19 to TRBJ2-5; tentatively, D is TRBD1 (5 bases). This CDR3 is 16 amino acids long. Germline assignment: CDR1 LNHDA and CDR2 SQIVND (reference sequence). Between the trimmed V and J ends, which lost 3 bases and 1 base, there was a span of 15 bases. Here the CDR3 reads CASSMRGRVPQETQYF. DNA for the CDR3: TGTGCCAGTAGTATGCGCGGCAGGGTCCCCCAAGAGACCCAGTACTTC.